The 32 T cell receptor beta chains below all came from one sample that was sequenced in a study of T cells of healthy individuals (dated by TCRdb to the late 2010s). Library creation used 5' RACE. Sequenced on an Illumina MiSeq. The public sequencing data were trimmed at Q25 with fastp and processed into clonotypes with MiXCR by TCRdb, which kept only in-frame beta chains. Rows merge per CDR3 protein into single entries with the most common DNA and genes. Across this sample there are approximately 100,000 distinct CDR3 sequences, with 17% seen only once. The ten largest make up roughly 6.1% of the sample. Source of these receptors: a human donor in good health.

This clonotype was detected ten times or more. The chain carries TRBV6-6 and TRBJ1-5; no reliable D call. This CDR3 is 11 amino acids long. Germline CDR1 is MNHNY and CDR2 is SVGAGI (reference sequence). The V end was cut by 4 bases, the J end by 7 bases, with 5 bases between. The CDR3, as DNA: TGTGCCAGCAGTTCCGGGCAGCCCCAGCATTTT. Translating it yields CASSSGQPQHF.

This clonotype was counted ten times or more. The chain couples TRBV28 to TRBJ2-7; D is ambiguous. CDR1 and CDR2 (germline): MDHEN, SYDVKM. V dropped 7 bases and J dropped 6 bases, with 16 bases sitting between them. The CDR3 has 13 amino acids. The CDR3: CASTPSRPGEQYF. In nucleotides, the CDR3 is TGTGCCAGCACCCCATCTCGGCCGGGCGAGCAGTACTTC.

This clonotype was seen repeatedly, ten times or more. The chain combines TRBV19 with TRBJ2-5, with 10 bases aligning to TRBD2. Germline CDR1 reads LNHDA; CDR2 reads SQIVND (reference sequence). The CDR3 totals 17 residues. V gave up 3 bases and J gave up 5 bases; unmatched junction bases: 12. CDR3 sequence reads: CASSIPPLAGVHETQYF. DNA of the CDR3: TGTGCCAGTAGTATCCCCCCGCTAGCGGGAGTACATGAGACCCAGTACTTC.

The chain employs TRBV7-2 and TRBJ2-2, with a weak D call TRBD1 (5 bases). Trimming removed 4 bases from V and 6 bases from J, with 9 bases in between. The CDR3 sequence is 13 residues long. From germline, CDR1 is SGHTA and CDR2 FQGNSA. The CDR3 protein is CASSSRDAGELFF. For the CDR3, the DNA is TGTGCCAGCAGCTCCAGGGATGCCGGGGAGCTGTTTTTT.

The chain has TRBV29-1 and TRBJ2-7; 8 bases map to TRBD1. V lost 4 bases and J lost 1; bases outside the gene matches: 3. The CDR3 is 13 amino acids. Per the germline V gene, CDR1 is SQVTM and CDR2 is ANQGSEA. CDR3 bases: TGCAGCGTTGCACAGGGGGTTTCCTACGAGCAGTACTTC. It translates to CSVAQGVSYEQYF.

The chain joins TRBV6-5 to TRBJ2-2, with TRBD1 identical over 8 bases. This CDR3 is 15 amino acids long. The trim removed 5 bases at V and 6 bases at J, leaving 8 bases unmatched. Germline V gene data show CDR1 as MNHEY and CDR2 as SVGAGI. This CDR3 reads CASSRAGTGPGELFF. DNA of the CDR3: TGTGCCAGCAGTCGCGCCGGGACAGGCCCCGGGGAGCTGTTTTTT.

V gene TRBV5-1 combines with J gene TRBJ2-7; possible D gene TRBD1, 5 bases. V lost 1 base and J lost 0, with 14 bases in between. CDR3 size: 16 residues. Germline V lookup: CDR1 SGHRS, CDR2 YFSETQ. CDR3: CASSLSLRGSSYEQYF. CDR3 nucleotide sequence: TGCGCCAGCAGCTTGAGTTTAAGGGGTAGCTCCTACGAGCAGTACTTC.

There are a few counts of this clonotype. The chain carries TRBV3-1 and TRBJ1-1, with TRBD1 matching over 7 bases. The CDR3 has 13 residues. The ends lost 5 bases at V and 2 bases at J; junction bases unmatched: 2. Germline V gene data show CDR1 as LGHDT and CDR2 as YNNKEL (reference sequence). Here the CDR3 DNA reads TGTGCCAGCAGCTGGGACAGCAACACTGAAGCTTTCTTT. Translating it yields CASSWDSNTEAFF.

The V call is TRBV7-2, the J call TRBJ1-1; tentatively, D is TRBD1 (5 bases). The CDR3 runs to 14 residues. Germline CDR1 reads SGHTA; CDR2 reads FQGNSA. Between the trimmed V and J ends, which lost 4 bases and 8 bases, there was a span of 17 bases. The CDR3 reads CASSSPLRGQEAFF. CDR3 nucleotides: TGTGCCAGCAGCTCCCCCCTCCGGGGCCAAGAAGCTTTCTTT. Supplemented by reference TRBV7-2 and TRBJ1-1, the full variable domain reads GAGVSQSPSNKVTEKGKDVELRCDPISGHTALYWYRQSLGQGLEFLIYFQGNSAPDKSGLPSDRFSAERTGGSVSTLTIQRTQQEDSAVYLCASSSPLRGQEAFFGQGTRLTVV.

The J gene is TRBJ1-5, the V gene TRBV7-9; TRBD1 matches at 9 bases. The junction had 4 bases not matched to a gene; V was cut back by 1 base and J by 6 bases. This CDR3 comprises 15 residues. CDR1 SEHNR and CDR2 FQNEAQ come from the germline V gene (reference sequence). CDR3 protein: CASSLDGTGIQPQHF. The CDR3 coding sequence is TGTGCCAGCAGCTTAGATGGGACAGGGATTCAGCCCCAGCATTTT.

This sequence joins TRBV7-8 and TRBJ2-1; 12 bases line up with TRBD2. V trimming: 5 bases; J trimming: 9 bases; junction bases outside the gene matches: 8. The length of the CDR3 is 15 residues. Germline CDR1 SGHVS, CDR2 FQNEAQ. The CDR3 region has the DNA TGTGCCAGCAGCCCTAGCGGGAGGGGGCTGGGTGAGCAGTTCTTC. Protein product: CASSPSGRGLGEQFF.

This clonotype was seen only a few times. The genes are TRBV28 and TRBJ2-5; TRBD1 agrees at 7 bases. V lost 4 bases to trimming and J lost 2 bases; unmatched junction nucleotides: 7. The CDR3 covers 15 residues. The germline CDR1 and CDR2 sequences are MDHEN and SYDVKM. The CDR3 sequence: CASSSSGTAQETQYF. CDR3 coding DNA: TGTGCCAGCAGTTCTTCCGGGACAGCACAAGAGACCCAGTACTTC.

A remark on this clonotype: This may come from a read error, since a much larger clone is one base off. The chain is built from TRBV7-9 and TRBJ2-1; no firm D call. From germline, CDR1 is SEHNR and CDR2 FQNEAQ (reference sequence). Trimming took 5 bases from V and 5 from J, leaving 10 bases between them. The CDR3 has 13 residues. The CDR3 nucleotides read TGTGCCAGCAGCCAACGTGGGAACAATGAGCAGTTCTTC. It codes for CASSQRGNNEQFF. Complete variable domain (other parts from reference TRBV7-9 and TRBJ2-1): DTGVSQNPRHKITKRGQNVTFRCDPISEHNRLYWYRQTLGQGPEFLTYFQNEAQLEKSRLLSDRFSAERPKGSFSTLEIQRTEQGDSAMYLCASSQRGNNEQFFGPGTRLTVL.

The chain joins TRBV6-6 to TRBJ1-3, with a weak D call TRBD1 (5 bases). Germline V gene lookup returns CDR1 MNHNY and CDR2 SVGAGI (reference sequence). This CDR3 region has 13 residues. Trimming stripped 9 bases from V and 2 bases from J, with 11 bases between. The CDR3 reads CASLRGAGNTIYF. CDR3 DNA: TGTGCCAGTCTTAGGGGAGCTGGAAACACCATATATTTT.

This clonotype has a handful of counts. This chain connects TRBV20-1 to TRBJ2-1; perhaps TRBD2 as D (6 bases). Germline V gene lookup returns CDR1 DFQATT and CDR2 SNEGSKA (reference sequence). Trimming stripped 3 bases from V and 0 bases from J, with 12 bases between. The CDR3 has 15 residues. CDR3 residues: CSASSREYSYNEQFF. CDR3 nucleotide sequence: TGCAGTGCTAGTTCACGGGAGTACTCCTACAATGAGCAGTTCTTC.

This clonotype was counted many times. The chain's CDR3 is CASSFGGSSYEQYF. CDR3 bases: TGTGCCAGCAGTTTCGGAGGGAGCTCCTACGAGCAGTACTTC. The chain is built from TRBV28 and TRBJ2-7; possible D gene TRBD2, 6 bases. CDR3 length equals 14 residues. V gave up 3 bases and J gave up 0 bases, with 9 bases separating them. Germline CDR1 is MDHEN and CDR2 is SYDVKM.

This clonotype has a handful of counts. V and J are TRBV7-6 and TRBJ1-6; D is perhaps TRBD1 (5 bases). Per the germline V gene, CDR1 is SGHVS and CDR2 is FNYEAQ. Trimming took off 5 bases at V and 8 bases at J, with 13 bases between the two ends. The CDR3 runs to 14 residues. The CDR3 sequence is CASSPMTAHSPLHF. DNA for the CDR3: TGTGCCAGCAGCCCTATGACAGCCCATTCACCCCTCCACTTT.

This clonotype was found a few times. The V and J genes are TRBV7-9 and TRBJ2-1; TRBD2 aligns across 11 bases. This CDR3 is 15 amino acids long. Trimming took 0 bases from V and 6 from J; bases not matched to a gene: 1. The V gene's germline CDR1 is SEHNR and CDR2 FQNEAQ (reference sequence). The CDR3 protein is CASSLASGGANEQFF. As DNA, the CDR3 is TGTGCCAGCAGCTTAGCTAGCGGGGGGGCCAATGAGCAGTTCTTC.

V and J are TRBV28 and TRBJ2-1; D may be TRBD1 or TRBD2 (5 bases each). Trimming took 6 bases from V and 2 from J, leaving 17 bases between them. Germline V gives CDR1 MDHEN, CDR2 SYDVKM. CDR3 length: 16 residues. Here the CDR3 reads CASRIPRGAAYNEQFF. DNA for the CDR3: TGTGCCAGCAGAATCCCACGAGGGGCTGCCTACAATGAGCAGTTCTTC.

The rearrangement uses TRBV13 and TRBJ2-3; a weak D match, TRBD2 (5 bases). Germline values: CDR1 PRHDT, CDR2 FYEKMQ (reference sequence). The CDR3 spans 16 residues. The V end was cut by 0 bases, the J end by 4 bases, with 14 bases between. The CDR3 DNA reads as TGTGCCAGCAGCTTAGGAAGAGGGCAGATTCCAGATACGCAGTATTTT. It specifies CASSLGRGQIPDTQYF.

This clonotype was counted between two and nine times. The rearrangement joins TRBV18 to TRBJ2-1; D is uncertain. This CDR3 is built from 15 residues. With 0 bases removed from V and 6 bases from J, the gap between germline ends came to 12 bases. Germline CDR1 and CDR2: KGHSH and LQKENI. The CDR3 DNA is TGTGCCAGCTCACCACCGAGCTTCCTCTCCAATGAGCAGTTCTTC. This codes for CASSPPSFLSNEQFF.

The gene calls are TRBV9 and TRBJ2-2; D perhaps matches TRBD2 (5 bases). There are 14 residues in the CDR3. From germline, CDR1 is SGDLS and CDR2 YYNGEE. V dropped 7 bases and J dropped 5 bases, with 15 bases sitting between them. The CDR3 loop reads CASGGRVETGELFF. Written as DNA, the CDR3 is TGTGCCAGCGGTGGGAGAGTGGAGACCGGGGAGCTGTTTTTT. The complete variable domain, with remaining parts taken from reference TRBV9 and TRBJ2-2, reads DSGVTQTPKHLITATGQRVTLRCSPRSGDLSVYWYQQSLDQGLQFLIQYYNGEERAKGNILERFSAQQFPDLHSELNLSSLELGDSALYFCASGGRVETGELFFGEGSRLTVL.

This clonotype was counted ten times or more. This chain connects TRBV20-1 to TRBJ1-6; TRBD1 is a possible D gene (6 bases). The CDR3 runs to 13 residues. The germline CDR1 and CDR2 sequences are DFQATT and SNEGSKA (reference sequence). Trimming pared 7 bases from V and 4 bases from J, leaving 11 bases between. The CDR3 sequence: CSVLTGYNSPLHF. Written as DNA, the CDR3 is TGCAGTGTCCTGACAGGATATAATTCACCCCTCCACTTT.

Many counts were recorded for this clonotype. The rearrangement uses TRBV28 and TRBJ2-1; 10 nucleotides match TRBD1. The germline CDR1 and CDR2 sequences are MDHEN and SYDVKM. Germline trimming cut 6 bases from V and 5 bases from J; bases unmatched to any gene: 1. The CDR3 totals 13 residues. CDR3 loop: CASRGQGNNEQFF. In DNA form, the CDR3 reads TGTGCCAGCAGGGGACAGGGGAACAATGAGCAGTTCTTC. The whole variable domain, filled in from reference TRBV28 and TRBJ2-1, reads DVKVTQSSRYLVKRTGEKVFLECVQDMDHENMFWYRQDPGLGLRLIYFSYDVKMKEKGDIPEGYSVSREKKERFSLILESASTNQTSMYLCASRGQGNNEQFFGPGTRLTVL.

The sample holds many counts of this clonotype. This chain connects TRBV7-6 to TRBJ2-2; D may match TRBD1 or TRBD2 (5 bases each). Germline loops: CDR1 SGHVS, CDR2 FNYEAQ. The CDR3 is made up of 16 amino acids. With 4 bases removed from V and 3 bases from J, the gap between germline ends came to 15 bases. The CDR3 DNA follows: TGTGCCAGCAGCTCGTCTCCGGGACGGCACACCGGGGAGCTGTTTTTT. Its translation: CASSSSPGRHTGELFF.

This clonotype was observed a handful of times. V and J are TRBV10-3 and TRBJ1-6, with D perhaps TRBD1 (6 bases). V was trimmed by 7 bases and J by 5 bases, leaving 12 bases between them. The CDR3 is 14 amino acids. Per germline, CDR1 ENHRY and CDR2 SYGVKD. CDR3 bases: TGTGCCATCACCCAGGGGCTTGATAATTCACCCCTCCACTTT. This encodes CAITQGLDNSPLHF.

The chain joins TRBV7-3 to TRBJ2-1, with D possibly matching TRBD2 (6 bases). The V end was cut by 4 bases, the J end by 8 bases, with 18 bases between. Germline V gene sequence: CDR1 SGHTA, CDR2 FQGTGA. The CDR3 runs 15 residues. In DNA form, the CDR3 reads TGTGCCAGCAGCTCCCAAGGCAGTAGCGGCGATGAGCAGTTCTTC. Protein sequence: CASSSQGSSGDEQFF.

This clonotype was seen only a few times. The chain carries TRBV7-9 and TRBJ2-1; D gene ambiguous. Between the trimmed V and J ends, which lost 0 bases and 9 bases, there was a span of 0 bases. Germline V CDR1 and CDR2: SEHNR, FQNEAQ (reference sequence). The CDR3 has 10 amino acids. The CDR3 DNA sequence: TGTGCCAGCAGCTTAGCTGAGCAGTTCTTC. It encodes CASSLAEQFF. The full variable domain, its missing parts supplied by reference TRBV7-9 and TRBJ2-1, is DTGVSQNPRHKITKRGQNVTFRCDPISEHNRLYWYRQTLGQGPEFLTYFQNEAQLEKSRLLSDRFSAERPKGSFSTLEIQRTEQGDSAMYLCASSLAEQFFGPGTRLTVL.

The sample holds a few counts of this clonotype. The chain carries TRBV7-9 and TRBJ2-2; 7 positions match TRBD1. Per germline, CDR1 SEHNR and CDR2 FQNEAQ (reference sequence). The CDR3 has 15 residues. Trimming cost V 6 bases and J 3 bases; bases outside gene matches: 7. CDR3 amino acids: CASSKRQGYTGELFF. The CDR3 DNA follows: TGTGCCAGCAGTAAGAGACAGGGATACACCGGGGAGCTGTTTTTT.

There are a few counts of this clonotype. This chain connects TRBV29-1 to TRBJ2-2; 9 bases match TRBD1. V shed 3 bases, J shed 4 bases, and the junction held 0 bases outside the gene matches. CDR3 size: 13 residues. The germline V gene encodes CDR1 SQVTM and CDR2 ANQGSEA. The CDR3 is CSVEGQGTGELFF. The CDR3 bases are TGCAGCGTTGAGGGACAGGGCACCGGGGAGCTGTTTTTT.

This clonotype was counted between two and nine times. The chain uses TRBV7-9 and TRBJ2-1; D gene unclear. Germline V gene sequence: CDR1 SEHNR, CDR2 FQNEAQ (reference sequence). Trimming removed 1 base from V and 8 bases from J, with 15 bases in between. The CDR3 sequence is 15 residues long. The chain's CDR3 is CASSLVTVAVDEQFF. CDR3 nucleotide sequence: TGTGCCAGCAGCTTAGTTACAGTAGCCGTGGATGAGCAGTTCTTC.

This clonotype occurred many times. V gene TRBV20-1 combines with J gene TRBJ1-1, with 7 bases identical to TRBD1. The CDR3 contains 13 residues. Germline-derived CDR1 and CDR2 are DFQATT and SNEGSKA (reference sequence). V was pared by 7 bases and J by 6 bases, with 11 bases of the junction left unmatched. The CDR3 loop is CSGRGGATPEAFF. Here the CDR3 DNA reads TGCAGTGGTCGAGGGGGCGCGACCCCTGAAGCTTTCTTT.